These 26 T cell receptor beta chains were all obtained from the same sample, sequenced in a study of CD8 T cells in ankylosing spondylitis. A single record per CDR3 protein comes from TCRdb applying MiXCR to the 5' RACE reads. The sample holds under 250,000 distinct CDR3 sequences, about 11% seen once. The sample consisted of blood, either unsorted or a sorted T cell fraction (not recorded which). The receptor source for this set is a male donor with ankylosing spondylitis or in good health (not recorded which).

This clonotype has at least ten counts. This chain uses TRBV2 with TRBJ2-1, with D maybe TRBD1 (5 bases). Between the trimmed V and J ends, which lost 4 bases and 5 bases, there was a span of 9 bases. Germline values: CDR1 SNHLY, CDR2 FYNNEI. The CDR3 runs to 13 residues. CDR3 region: CASSGSQDNEQFF. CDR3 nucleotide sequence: TGTGCCAGCAGTGGATCACAGGACAATGAGCAGTTCTTC.

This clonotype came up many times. CDR3 DNA sequence: TGTGCCAGCAGCTTGATGGGACAGTCCAATCAGCCCCAGCATTTT. Translating gives CASSLMGQSNQPQHF. The chain recombines TRBV11-2 with TRBJ1-5; TRBD1 agrees at 7 bases. Trimming at V came to 3 bases and at J to 3 bases, leaving 5 bases not matched to a gene. Germline loops: CDR1 SGHAT, CDR2 FQNNGV. The length of the CDR3 is 15 residues.

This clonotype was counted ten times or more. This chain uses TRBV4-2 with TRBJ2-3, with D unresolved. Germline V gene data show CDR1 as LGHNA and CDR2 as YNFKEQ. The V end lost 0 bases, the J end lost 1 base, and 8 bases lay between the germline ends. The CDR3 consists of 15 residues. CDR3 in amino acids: CASSQDLVRTDTQYF. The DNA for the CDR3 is TGTGCCAGCAGCCAAGATCTAGTGCGCACAGATACGCAGTATTTT.

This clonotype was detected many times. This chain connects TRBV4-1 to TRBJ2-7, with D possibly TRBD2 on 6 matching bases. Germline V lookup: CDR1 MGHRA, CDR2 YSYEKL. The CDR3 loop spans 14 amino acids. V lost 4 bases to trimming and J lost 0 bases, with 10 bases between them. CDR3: CASSPRGSSYEQYF. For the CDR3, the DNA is TGCGCCAGCAGCCCTCGGGGGAGCTCCTACGAGCAGTACTTC.

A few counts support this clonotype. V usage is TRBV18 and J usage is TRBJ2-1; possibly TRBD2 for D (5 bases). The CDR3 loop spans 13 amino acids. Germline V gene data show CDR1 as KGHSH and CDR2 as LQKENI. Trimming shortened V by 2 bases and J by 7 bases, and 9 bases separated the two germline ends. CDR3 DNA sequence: TGTGCCAGCTCACCAGCGGGCCCGAATGAGCAGTTCTTC. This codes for CASSPAGPNEQFF.

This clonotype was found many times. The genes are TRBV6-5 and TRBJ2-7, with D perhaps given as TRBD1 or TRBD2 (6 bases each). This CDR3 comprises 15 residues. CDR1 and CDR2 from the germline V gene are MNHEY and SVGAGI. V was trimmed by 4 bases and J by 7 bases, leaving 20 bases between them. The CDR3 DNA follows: TGTGCCAGCAGTTCCCCTCGTTCGGGGGCGGAGGAGCAGTACTTC. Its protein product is CASSSPRSGAEEQYF.

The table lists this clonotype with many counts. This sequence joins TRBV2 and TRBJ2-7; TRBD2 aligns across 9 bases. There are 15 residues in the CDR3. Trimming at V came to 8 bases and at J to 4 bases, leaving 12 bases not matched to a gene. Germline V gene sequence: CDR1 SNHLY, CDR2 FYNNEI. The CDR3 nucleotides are TGTGCCAGCCATTCCCCCCCTAGCGGGAATTACGAGCAGTACTTC. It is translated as CASHSPPSGNYEQYF.

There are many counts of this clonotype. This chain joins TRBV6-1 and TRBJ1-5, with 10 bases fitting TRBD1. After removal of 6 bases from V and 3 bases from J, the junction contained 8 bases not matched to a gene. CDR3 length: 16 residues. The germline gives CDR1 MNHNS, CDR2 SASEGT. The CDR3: CASSPRDRGLNQPQHF. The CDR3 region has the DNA TGTGCCAGCAGCCCCCGGGACAGGGGCCTCAATCAGCCCCAGCATTTT.

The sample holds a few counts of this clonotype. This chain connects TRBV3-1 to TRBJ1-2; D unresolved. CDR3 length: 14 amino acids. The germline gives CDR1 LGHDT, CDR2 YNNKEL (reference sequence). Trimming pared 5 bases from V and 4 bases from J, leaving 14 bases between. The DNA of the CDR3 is TGTGCCAGCAGCTCAAGTGGTATCAGCTATGGCTACACCTTC. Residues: CASSSSGISYGYTF.

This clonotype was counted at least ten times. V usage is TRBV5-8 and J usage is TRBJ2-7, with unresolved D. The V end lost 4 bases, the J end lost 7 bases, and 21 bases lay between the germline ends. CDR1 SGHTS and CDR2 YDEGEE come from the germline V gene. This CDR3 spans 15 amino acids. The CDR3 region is CASSPPVFLGLEQYF. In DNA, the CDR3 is TGTGCCAGCAGCCCGCCGGTGTTTTTGGGTCTGGAGCAGTACTTC.

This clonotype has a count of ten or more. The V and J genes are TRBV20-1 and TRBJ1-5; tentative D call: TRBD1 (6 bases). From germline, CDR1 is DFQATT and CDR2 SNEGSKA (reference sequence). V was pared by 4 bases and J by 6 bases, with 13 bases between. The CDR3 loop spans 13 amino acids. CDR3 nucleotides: TGCAGTGCTATTGACAGGTGGAGTCAGCCCCAGCATTTT. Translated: CSAIDRWSQPQHF.

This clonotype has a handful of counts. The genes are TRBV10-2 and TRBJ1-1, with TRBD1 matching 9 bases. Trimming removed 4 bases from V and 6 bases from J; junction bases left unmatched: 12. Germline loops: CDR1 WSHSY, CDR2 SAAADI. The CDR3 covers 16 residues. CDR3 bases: TGCGCCAGCAGTGCAATACGACAGGGGGTTAGGGCTGAAGCTTTCTTT. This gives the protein CASSAIRQGVRAEAFF.

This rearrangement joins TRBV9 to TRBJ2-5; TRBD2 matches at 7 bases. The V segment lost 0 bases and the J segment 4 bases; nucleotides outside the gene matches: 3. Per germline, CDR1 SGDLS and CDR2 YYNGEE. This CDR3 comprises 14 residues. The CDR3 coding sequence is TGTGCCAGCAGCGTAGGGCAGCGGGGAGAGACCCAGTACTTC. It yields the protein CASSVGQRGETQYF.

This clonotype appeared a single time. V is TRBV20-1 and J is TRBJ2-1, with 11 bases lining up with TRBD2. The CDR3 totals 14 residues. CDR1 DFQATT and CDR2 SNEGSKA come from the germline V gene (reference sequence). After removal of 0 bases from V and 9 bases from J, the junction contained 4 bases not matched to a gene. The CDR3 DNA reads TGCAGTGCTAGAGAGACTAGCGGGACGGCTGAGCAGTTCTTC. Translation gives CSARETSGTAEQFF.

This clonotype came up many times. The CDR3, as DNA: TGCAGCGTTGAATGGGACAGAAAACTGTTTTTT. Residues: CSVEWDRKLFF. The chain carries TRBV29-1 and TRBJ1-4, with 7 bases matching TRBD1. Trimming at V came to 2 bases and at J to 10 bases, leaving 1 base not matched to a gene. The CDR3 is made up of 11 amino acids. CDR1 SQVTM and CDR2 ANQGSEA come from the germline V gene.

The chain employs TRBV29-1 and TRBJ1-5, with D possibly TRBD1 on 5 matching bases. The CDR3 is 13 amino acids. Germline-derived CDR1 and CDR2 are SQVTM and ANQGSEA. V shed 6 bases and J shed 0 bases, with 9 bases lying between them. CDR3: CSVGGISNQPQHF. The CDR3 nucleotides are TGCAGCGTGGGGGGGATTAGCAATCAGCCCCAGCATTTT. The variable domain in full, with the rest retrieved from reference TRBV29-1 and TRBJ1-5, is SAVISQKPSRDICQRGTSLTIQCQVDSQVTMMFWYRQQPGQSLTLIATANQGSEATYESGFVIDKFPISRPNLTFSTLTVSNMSPEDSSIYLCSVGGISNQPQHFGDGTRLSIL.

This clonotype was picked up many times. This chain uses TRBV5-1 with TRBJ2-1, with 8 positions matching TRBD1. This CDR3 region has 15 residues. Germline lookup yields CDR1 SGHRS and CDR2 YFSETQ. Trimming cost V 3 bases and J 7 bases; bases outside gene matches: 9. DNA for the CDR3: TGCGCCAGCAGCTCTCGGACAGGGCGGGGTAATGAGCAGTTCTTC. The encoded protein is CASSSRTGRGNEQFF.

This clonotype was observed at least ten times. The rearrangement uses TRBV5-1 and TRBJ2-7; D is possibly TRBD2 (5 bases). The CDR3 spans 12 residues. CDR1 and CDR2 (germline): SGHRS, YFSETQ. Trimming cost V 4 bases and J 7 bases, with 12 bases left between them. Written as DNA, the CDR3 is TGCGCCAGCAGCGCCAGCGGTTGGGAGCAGTACTTC. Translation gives CASSASGWEQYF.

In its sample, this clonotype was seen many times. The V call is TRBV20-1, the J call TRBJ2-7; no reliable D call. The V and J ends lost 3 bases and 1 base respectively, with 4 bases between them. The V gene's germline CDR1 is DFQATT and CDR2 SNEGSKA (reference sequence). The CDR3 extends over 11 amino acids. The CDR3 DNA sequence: TGCAGTGCTAGCAGGTCCTACGAGCAGTACTTC. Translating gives CSASRSYEQYF.

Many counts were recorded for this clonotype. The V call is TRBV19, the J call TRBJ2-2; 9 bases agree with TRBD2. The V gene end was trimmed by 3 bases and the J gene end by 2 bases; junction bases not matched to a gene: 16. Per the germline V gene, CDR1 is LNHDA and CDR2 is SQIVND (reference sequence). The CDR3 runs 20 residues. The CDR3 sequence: CASSISASGKPGLNTGELFF. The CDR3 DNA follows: TGTGCCAGTAGTATTTCGGCTAGCGGGAAACCGGGCCTTAACACCGGGGAGCTGTTTTTT.

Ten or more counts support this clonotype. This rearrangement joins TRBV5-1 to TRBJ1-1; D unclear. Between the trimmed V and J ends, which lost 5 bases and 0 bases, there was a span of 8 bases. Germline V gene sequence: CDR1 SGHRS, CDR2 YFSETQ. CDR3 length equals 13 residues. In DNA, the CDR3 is TGCGCCAGCAGGCCGGAAGTGAACACTGAAGCTTTCTTT. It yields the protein CASRPEVNTEAFF.

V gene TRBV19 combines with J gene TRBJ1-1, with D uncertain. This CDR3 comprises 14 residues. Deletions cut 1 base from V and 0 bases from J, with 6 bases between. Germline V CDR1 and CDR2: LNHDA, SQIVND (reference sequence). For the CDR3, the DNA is TGTGCCAGTAGTATAGGCGGCGTGAACACTGAAGCTTTCTTT. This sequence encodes CASSIGGVNTEAFF.

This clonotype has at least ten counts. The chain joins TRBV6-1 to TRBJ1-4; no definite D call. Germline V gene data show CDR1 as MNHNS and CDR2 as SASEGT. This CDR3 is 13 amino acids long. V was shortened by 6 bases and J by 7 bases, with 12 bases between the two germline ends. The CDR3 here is CASSDMGSEKLFF. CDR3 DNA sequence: TGTGCCAGCAGCGACATGGGTAGTGAAAAACTGTTTTTT.

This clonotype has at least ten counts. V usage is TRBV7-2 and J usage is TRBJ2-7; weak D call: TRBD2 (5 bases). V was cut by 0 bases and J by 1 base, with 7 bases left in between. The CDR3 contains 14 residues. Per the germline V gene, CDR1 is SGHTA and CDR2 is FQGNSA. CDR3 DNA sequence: TGTGCCAGCAGCTTAGCAGCGGAGTCCTACGAGCAGTACTTC. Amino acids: CASSLAAESYEQYF.

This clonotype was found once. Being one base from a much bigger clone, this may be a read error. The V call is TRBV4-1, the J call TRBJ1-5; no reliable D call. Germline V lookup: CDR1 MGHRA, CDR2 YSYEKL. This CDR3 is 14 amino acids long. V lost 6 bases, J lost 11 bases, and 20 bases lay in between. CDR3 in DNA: TGCGCCAGCAGTGGTACAGAGATCTGGCAGTCCCAGCATTTT. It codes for CASSGTEIWQSQHF.

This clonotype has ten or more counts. DNA for the CDR3: TGTGCCAGCAGCCACCGGGGGTCCCAAGAGACCCAGTACTTC. The encoded protein is CASSHRGSQETQYF. V usage is TRBV11-3 and J usage is TRBJ2-5; possible D gene TRBD2, 6 bases. The CDR3 contains 14 residues. The germline V and J ends were trimmed by 5 bases and 1 base, with 11 bases remaining between them. The germline gives CDR1 SGHNT, CDR2 YENEEA.